These 18 T cell receptor beta chains were sequenced from one sample in a study of blood T cell repertoires in COVID-19. Using immunoSEQ multiplex PCR, the repertoire was profiled, and TCRdb retains in-frame clones only, with some absent. The sample includes 100,000 or so clones, over 75% of them seen just once. Sequences were obtained from peripheral blood. The receptors stem from a man between 60 and 75 years old with acute or convalescent COVID-19.

The chain links TRBV19 to TRBJ1-6; D ambiguous. The V and J ends lost 9 bases and 5 bases respectively, with 14 bases between them. Germline CDR1 and CDR2: LNHDA and SQIVND (reference sequence). The CDR3 is 14 residues long. In DNA form, the CDR3 reads TGTGCCAGCCAACCGGGAACTGATAATTCACCCCTCCACTTT. Its translation: CASQPGTDNSPLHF.

The chain joins TRBV11-2 to TRBJ2-7; the match to TRBD2 covers 8 bases. Germline CDR1 reads SGHAT; CDR2 reads FQNNGV. With V trimmed by 4 bases and J by 6 bases, 11 bases remained unmatched. The CDR3 is made up of 15 amino acids. Here the CDR3 reads CASSSEGLGHGEQYF. CDR3 nucleotides: TGTGCCAGCAGCTCCGAGGGACTAGGGCATGGCGAGCAGTACTTC. The variable domain in full, with the rest retrieved from reference TRBV11-2 and TRBJ2-7, is EAGVAQSPRYKIIEKRQSVAFWCNPISGHATLYWYQQILGQGPKLLIQFQNNGVVDDSQLPKDRFSAERLKGVDSTLKIQPAKLEDSAVYLCASSSEGLGHGEQYFGPGTRLTVT.

V and J are TRBV5-1 and TRBJ1-5; no clear D. This CDR3 contains 14 residues. Germline assignment: CDR1 SGHRS and CDR2 YFSETQ. The germline V and J ends were trimmed by 4 bases and 0 bases, with 8 bases remaining between them. This chain's CDR3 is CASSPGYSNQPQHF. CDR3 nucleotides: TGCGCCAGCAGCCCGGGATATAGCAATCAGCCCCAGCATTTT.

This chain links TRBV7-8 with TRBJ2-2; D remains unclear. The length of the CDR3 is 14 residues. CDR1 and CDR2 from the germline V gene are SGHVS and FQNEAQ. V was trimmed by 3 bases and J by 4 bases, leaving 9 bases between them. The CDR3 spells CASSFPAITGELFF. The DNA for the CDR3 is TGTGCCAGCAGCTTTCCAGCGATCACCGGGGAGCTGTTTTTT.

J is TRBJ2-1 and V is TRBV7-3; D is perhaps TRBD2 (6 bases). Germline V CDR1 and CDR2: SGHTA, FQGTGA. Trimming stripped 5 bases from V and 9 bases from J, with 14 bases between. The CDR3 covers 13 residues. CDR3 in amino acids: CASSPRLGGEQFF. The CDR3, as DNA: TGTGCCAGCAGCCCGCGACTAGGAGGTGAGCAGTTCTTC.

This rearrangement joins TRBV7-7 to TRBJ2-5; D possibly corresponds to TRBD2 (6 bases). In germline, CDR1 is SSHAT, CDR2 FNYEAQ (reference sequence). The CDR3 runs to 15 residues. The CDR3 loop is CASSDGTSGQETQYF. The CDR3 DNA reads TGTGCTAGCTCTGATGGGACTTCAGGCCAAGAGACCCAGTACTTC.

The chain employs TRBV18 and TRBJ2-3; the D is unclear. This CDR3 has 15 residues. Trimming pared 2 bases from V and 2 bases from J, leaving 11 bases between. From germline, CDR1 is KGHSH and CDR2 LQKENI. The DNA for the CDR3 is TGTGCCAGCTCACCAAAAACTACCAACACAGATACGCAGTATTTT. This sequence encodes CASSPKTTNTDTQYF.

The rearrangement uses TRBV5-1 and TRBJ1-4; D not certain. CDR3 length equals 14 residues. Looked up from germline, CDR1 is SGHRS and CDR2 is YFSETQ. V was cut by 2 bases and J by 5 bases, with 10 bases left in between. The CDR3 sequence is CASSLNDGNEKLFF. In nucleotides, the CDR3 is TGCGCCAGCAGCTTAAACGACGGGAATGAAAAACTGTTTTTT.

The V call is TRBV4-1, the J call TRBJ2-5; the match to TRBD2 covers 10 bases. The V gene's germline CDR1 is MGHRA and CDR2 YSYEKL. The CDR3 totals 21 residues. With V trimmed by 1 base and J by 1 base, 18 bases remained unmatched. This CDR3 is CASSQGTSGTPIPGPQETQYF. The CDR3 bases are TGCGCCAGCAGCCAAGGCACTAGCGGGACACCCATCCCGGGCCCCCAAGAGACCCAGTACTTC.

This clone was counted once. This chain uses TRBV3-1 (or the pseudogene TRBV3-2) with TRBJ1-6, with 7 bases matching TRBD1. CDR1 and CDR2 from the germline V gene are LGHDT and YNNKEL (reference sequence). J was trimmed by 7 bases and V by 6 bases; bases with no gene match: 9. This CDR3 comprises 15 residues. The CDR3 bases are TGTGCCAGCAGAGAGAGGACAGGCCGCAATTCACCCCTCCACTTT. Translating it yields CASRERTGRNSPLHF.

This chain joins TRBV7-9 and TRBJ2-1, with D unclear. Germline loops: CDR1 SEHNR, CDR2 FQNEAQ (reference sequence). Trimming took 2 bases from V and 10 from J, leaving 12 bases between them. CDR3 length equals 13 residues. The CDR3 nucleotides are TGTGCCAGCAGCTTAATGTTGGGCAGCGAGCAGTTCTTC. Its translation is CASSLMLGSEQFF.

The rearrangement uses TRBV6-6 and TRBJ2-7, with 14 bases fitting TRBD2. The trim removed 7 bases at V and 4 bases at J, leaving 3 bases unmatched. This CDR3 is built from 14 residues. Germline values: CDR1 MNHNY, CDR2 SVGAGI (reference sequence). CDR3 loop: CASIGTSGSYEQYF. The CDR3 nucleotides read TGTGCCAGCATCGGGACTAGCGGGAGTTACGAGCAGTACTTC.

The chain links TRBV7-3 to TRBJ1-6; D might be TRBD1 (5 bases). Trimming took 2 bases from V and 7 from J, leaving 6 bases between them. CDR1 is SGHTA and CDR2 is FQGTGA in the germline V gene. The length of the CDR3 is 13 residues. CDR3 protein: CASSLYRNSPLHF. The CDR3, as DNA: TGTGCCAGCAGCTTATACAGGAATTCACCCCTCCACTTT.

The rearrangement joins TRBV5-1 to TRBJ2-3; 9 nucleotides agree with TRBD2. In germline, CDR1 is SGHRS, CDR2 YFSETQ. The CDR3 totals 17 residues. V was clipped by 0 bases and J by 1 base; unmatched bases: 6. The CDR3: CASSLDRAGGGTDTQYF. DNA for the CDR3: TGCGCCAGCAGCTTGGATCGAGCGGGAGGAGGCACAGATACGCAGTATTTT.

A few counts support this clone. The V gene is TRBV7-3, the J gene TRBJ1-3; D is unresolved. V gave up 5 bases and J gave up 0 bases, with 8 bases separating them. The CDR3 sequence is 14 residues long. Germline V lookup: CDR1 SGHTA, CDR2 FQGTGA. CDR3 sequence reads: CASSAGYSGNTIYF. DNA for the CDR3: TGTGCCAGCAGCGCAGGATACTCTGGAAACACCATATATTTT. Filled out from reference TRBV7-3 and TRBJ1-3, the complete variable domain reads GAGVSQTPSNKVTEKGKYVELRCDPISGHTALYWYRQSLGQGPEFLIYFQGTGAADDSGLPNDRFFAVRPEGSVSTLKIQRTERGDSAVYLCASSAGYSGNTIYFGEGSWLTVV.

This rearrangement joins TRBV28 to TRBJ2-7; the D gene is possibly TRBD2 (6 bases). The length of the CDR3 is 16 residues. Deletions cut 5 bases from V and 2 bases from J, with 19 bases between. Looked up from germline, CDR1 is MDHEN and CDR2 is SYDVKM. This CDR3 is CASSPSGLTGTYEQYF. CDR3 DNA: TGTGCCAGCAGTCCGTCCGGACTAACAGGTACCTACGAGCAGTACTTC.

The chain carries TRBV23-1 and TRBJ1-5; TRBD1 matches at 10 bases. TRBV23-1 is labeled an ORF, and its function is uncertain. V shed 8 bases and J 1 base; nucleotides not matched to a gene: 8. This CDR3 contains 16 residues. The CDR3 DNA follows: TGCGCCAGCCAGACAGGGGGCGGAAAAAGCAATCAGCCCCAGCATTTT. Amino acid sequence: CASQTGGGKSNQPQHF.

The J gene is TRBJ2-7, the V gene TRBV3-1 (or the pseudogene TRBV3-2); D possibly corresponds to TRBD1 (5 bases). The CDR3 has 15 amino acids. Germline V gene data show CDR1 as LGHDT and CDR2 as YNNKEL (reference sequence). Trimming removed 10 bases at V and 2 bases at J, with 21 bases between. The CDR3 region has the DNA TGTGCCACGTCCTCCCGAATAAGGGGAACCTACGAGCAGTACTTC. It specifies CATSSRIRGTYEQYF.